One sample yielded the 27 T cell receptor beta chains listed below, sequenced in a study of beta chain features in type 1 diabetes. Every isolated RNA sample was fully reverse transcribed, so sequencing captured expressed TCRB transcripts. Libraries were prepared by immunoSEQ multiplex PCR; TCRdb keeps only in-frame clonotypes and omits some of them. The table has more than 300,000 clones, over 10% seen once. The material sequenced was naive CD4+ T cells from blood. Receptor source: a man aged 18 to 29 in good health.

This clone was counted between two and nine times. The chain uses TRBV7-9 and TRBJ1-3; D ambiguous. The germline V gene has CDR1 SEHNR and CDR2 FQNEAQ (reference sequence). This CDR3 is 17 amino acids long. V lost 1 base and J lost 0, with 13 bases in between. CDR3 in amino acids: CASSLGGYHDSGNTIYF. As DNA, the CDR3 is TGTGCCAGCAGCTTAGGCGGCTACCACGACTCTGGAAACACCATATATTTT.

The rearrangement uses TRBV5-4 and TRBJ2-1, with 7 bases lining up with TRBD2. This CDR3 has 15 amino acids. V gave up 2 bases and J gave up 2 bases; unmatched junction bases: 4. Looked up from germline, CDR1 is SGHNT and CDR2 is YYREEE (reference sequence). The DNA of the CDR3 is TGTGCCAGCAGCTTACTAGCGAACCCCTACAATGAGCAGTTCTTC. Its translation: CASSLLANPYNEQFF.

Turning to this clone: Other DNA sequences within the sample encode an identical CDR3. The chain recombines TRBV2 with TRBJ2-5; the D gene is possibly TRBD1 (6 bases). V lost 7 bases to trimming and J lost 2 bases, with 11 bases between them. The CDR3 sequence is 13 residues long. Germline V CDR1 and CDR2: SNHLY, FYNNEI. DNA for the CDR3: TGTGCCAGCACTCAGGGACAACAAGAGACCCAGTACTTC. Protein: CASTQGQQETQYF.

The chain couples TRBV9 to TRBJ1-1, with TRBD1 as a possible D gene (6 bases). This CDR3 region has 14 residues. Germline assignment: CDR1 SGDLS and CDR2 YYNGEE. V was pared by 3 bases and J by 3 bases, with 12 bases between. The CDR3 bases are TGTGCCAGCAGCGCCCGGACAGTCTACACTGAAGCTTTCTTT. Translation gives CASSARTVYTEAFF.

V is TRBV30 and J is TRBJ2-3, with 8 bases identical to TRBD2. The length of the CDR3 is 17 residues. After removal of 2 bases from V and 1 base from J, the junction contained 11 bases not matched to a gene. CDR1 GTSNPN and CDR2 SVGIG come from the germline V gene (reference sequence). CDR3 in amino acids: CAWSPNLSTSGTDTQYF. CDR3 bases: TGTGCCTGGAGTCCCAATCTCTCGACTAGCGGCACAGATACGCAGTATTTT.

The chain has TRBV7-3 and TRBJ2-7; 7 bases align to TRBD1. The CDR3 is 13 amino acids. The germline gives CDR1 SGHTA, CDR2 FQGTGA. The junction had 8 bases not matched to a gene; V was cut back by 6 bases and J by 6 bases. For the CDR3, the DNA is TGTGCCAGCAGTCGAGGACAGGTCGGCGAGCAGTACTTC. Encoded protein: CASSRGQVGEQYF.

The chain employs TRBV4-2 and TRBJ2-1, with TRBD1 identical over 10 bases. Germline trimming cut 3 bases from V and 5 bases from J; bases unmatched to any gene: 10. CDR1 and CDR2 from the germline V gene are LGHNA and YNFKEQ. This CDR3 spans 17 amino acids. In DNA, the CDR3 is TGTGCCAGCAGCCAGGGAAGTTCGGGACAGGGGCACAATGAGCAGTTCTTC. This encodes CASSQGSSGQGHNEQFF.

This clone was seen a handful of times. The genes are TRBV19 and TRBJ2-6; possible D gene TRBD2, 6 bases. This CDR3 is built from 15 residues. V was trimmed by 7 bases and J by 1 base, leaving 11 bases between them. CDR1 and CDR2 (germline): LNHDA, SQIVND (reference sequence). In DNA form, the CDR3 reads TGTGCCAGTAAGGAGGAGGGATCTGGGGCCAACGTCCTGACTTTC. It translates to CASKEEGSGANVLTF.

This clone was observed a few times. The chain carries TRBV6-6 and TRBJ1-1; D might be TRBD1 (5 bases). V was pared by 2 bases and J by 0 bases, with 13 bases between. This CDR3 has 16 residues. Germline V lookup: CDR1 MNHNY, CDR2 SVGAGI (reference sequence). The CDR3 bases are TGTGCCAGCAGTTACGGGGGTGGGGGGGTGAACACTGAAGCTTTCTTT. It specifies CASSYGGGGVNTEAFF.

The table lists this clone with a few counts. The CDR3 loop reads CASSRGQVRETQYF. CDR3 sequence (DNA): TGTGCCAGCTCACGCGGACAGGTCCGGGAGACCCAGTACTTC. The rearrangement links TRBV18 to TRBJ2-5, with TRBD1 identical over 7 bases. Germline values: CDR1 KGHSH, CDR2 LQKENI. The CDR3 has 14 residues. V shed 4 bases and J 5 bases; nucleotides not matched to a gene: 7.

In this sample, this clone turned up a few times. V usage is TRBV6-6 and J usage is TRBJ2-3, with 7 bases identical to TRBD1. Germline trimming cut 4 bases from V and 2 bases from J; bases unmatched to any gene: 6. The CDR3 is 15 residues long. The germline V gene encodes CDR1 MNHNY and CDR2 SVGAGI (reference sequence). CDR3 nucleotide sequence: TGTGCCAGCAGTTCGGGACAGCGCGACACAGATACGCAGTATTTT. Protein: CASSSGQRDTDTQYF.

The V call is TRBV28, the J call TRBJ1-2; D may be TRBD1 (6 bases). Germline CDR1 reads MDHEN; CDR2 reads SYDVKM. This CDR3 comprises 13 residues. Between the trimmed V and J ends, which lost 7 bases and 6 bases, there was a span of 15 bases. CDR3 in amino acids: CASTRGGRDGYTF. The CDR3 coding sequence is TGTGCCAGCACCCGGGGGGGCCGAGATGGCTACACCTTC.

Comments on this clone: At one end the junction does not follow the germline gene, possibly because of a read error. The genes are TRBV5-1 and TRBJ2-7; 11 bases fit TRBD2. The CDR3 is 15 amino acids. Germline loops: CDR1 SGHRS, CDR2 YFSETQ. The CDR3 bases are TGTGCCAGCAGCTCCCCGGGACTAGCGGCCTACGAGCAGTACTTC. Translated: CASSSPGLAAYEQYF.

This clone was counted only a few times. The chain joins TRBV4-1 to TRBJ2-7, with TRBD2 matching 7 bases. J was trimmed by 5 bases and V by 1 base; bases with no gene match: 11. The germline V gene encodes CDR1 MGHRA and CDR2 YSYEKL. The CDR3 has 16 residues. CDR3 residues: CASSQGVGRESHEQYF. The CDR3 DNA follows: TGCGCCAGCAGCCAAGGTGTTGGGCGGGAGTCCCACGAGCAGTACTTC.

A word on this clone: The sample holds other DNA sequences that translate to the same CDR3. The gene calls are TRBV6-5 and TRBJ2-3, with D perhaps matching TRBD2 (5 bases). In germline, CDR1 is MNHEY, CDR2 SVGAGI. The V end lost 0 bases, the J end lost 0 bases, and 7 bases lay between the germline ends. This CDR3 contains 15 residues. CDR3 sequence reads: CASSYSGGSTDTQYF. CDR3 DNA: TGTGCCAGCAGTTACTCGGGCGGGAGCACAGATACGCAGTATTTT.

This clone was seen more than once but under ten times. The chain joins TRBV10-3 to TRBJ2-1; the match to TRBD2 covers 11 bases. CDR3 length equals 14 residues. Germline V gene data show CDR1 as ENHRY and CDR2 as SYGVKD. J lost 14 bases, V lost 10 bases, and 16 bases had no gene match. CDR3 coding DNA: TGTGCCAGTCAGGACAATAGCGGGAGGGCGCGAAAGTTCTTC. It encodes CASQDNSGRARKFF.

This clone was counted a few times. The chain combines TRBV15 with TRBJ2-7; D unresolved. Germline V gene lookup returns CDR1 LNHNV and CDR2 YYDKDF (reference sequence). Between the trimmed V and J ends, which lost 0 bases and 9 bases, there was a span of 9 bases. The CDR3 extends over 12 amino acids. Here the CDR3 DNA reads TGTGCCACCAGCAGAGACATGCAGGCGCAGTACTTC. Translating it yields CATSRDMQAQYF.

This clone was observed a handful of times. The chain recombines TRBV5-6 with TRBJ2-3; TRBD2 aligns across 10 bases. Trimming at V came to 4 bases and at J to 5 bases, leaving 7 bases not matched to a gene. CDR3 length: 15 amino acids. CDR1 SGHDT and CDR2 YYEEEE come from the germline V gene. The CDR3 bases are TGTGCCAGCAGCAGAGCAGCGGGAGGGGGAGATACGCAGTATTTT. Protein product: CASSRAAGGGDTQYF.

The chain recombines TRBV28 with TRBJ1-2; the D gene is possibly TRBD1 (5 bases). The CDR3 extends over 15 amino acids. Trimming took off 2 bases at V and 4 bases at J, with 14 bases between the two ends. CDR1 MDHEN and CDR2 SYDVKM come from the germline V gene. CDR3 amino acids: CASSLPRQPLYGYTF. The CDR3 nucleotides are TGTGCCAGCAGTTTACCCAGACAGCCACTCTATGGCTACACCTTC.

This clone was counted only a few times. The V call is TRBV11-3, the J call TRBJ2-1; 13 nucleotides line up with TRBD2. CDR3 length equals 15 residues. V lost 5 bases to trimming and J lost 8 bases; unmatched junction nucleotides: 6. Germline V gene sequence: CDR1 SGHNT, CDR2 YENEEA. CDR3 in DNA: TGTGCCAGCAGCGCCCGACTAGCGGGAGGTCATGAGCAGTTCTTC. Its translation: CASSARLAGGHEQFF.

The rearrangement joins TRBV19 to TRBJ2-6; D is uncertain. The V end lost 7 bases, the J end lost 2 bases, and 12 bases lay between the germline ends. Germline loops: CDR1 LNHDA, CDR2 SQIVND (reference sequence). CDR3 size: 15 residues. The CDR3 region has the DNA TGTGCCAGTACCAACCGCCGGGCTGGGGCCAACGTCCTGACTTTC. Translating it yields CASTNRRAGANVLTF.

V gene TRBV2 combines with J gene TRBJ2-2, with TRBD2 identical over 8 bases. There are 15 residues in the CDR3. Trimming took 5 bases from V and 1 from J; bases not matched to a gene: 3. Germline CDR1 SNHLY, CDR2 FYNNEI. CDR3 DNA: TGTGCCAGCAGTTTACTAGCGGTGAACACCGGGGAGCTGTTTTTT. It codes for CASSLLAVNTGELFF.

This clone appeared a few times. The chain carries TRBV10-3 and TRBJ2-3; 7 nucleotides agree with TRBD2. The CDR3 has 16 amino acids. Germline V gene data show CDR1 as ENHRY and CDR2 as SYGVKD. With V trimmed by 4 bases and J by 4 bases, 11 bases remained unmatched. The CDR3 DNA sequence: TGTGCCATCAGTGGGCTGGCGGGGGAGACCTCAGATACGCAGTATTTT. This gives the protein CAISGLAGETSDTQYF.

This clone appeared a few times. This rearrangement joins TRBV2 to TRBJ1-6, with 9 bases matching TRBD1. The V gene end was trimmed by 4 bases and the J gene end by 9 bases; junction bases not matched to a gene: 7. This CDR3 spans 15 amino acids. Per the germline V gene, CDR1 is SNHLY and CDR2 is FYNNEI. The CDR3 DNA reads TGTGCCAGCAGTGGCGAGGGGACAGGGACTTCACCCCTCCACTTT. Translated, it gives CASSGEGTGTSPLHF.

The gene calls are TRBV6-5 and TRBJ2-1; TRBD2 might be the D (5 bases). Per the germline V gene, CDR1 is MNHEY and CDR2 is SVGAGI. Trimming left V 5 bases short and J 8 bases short, with 7 bases between. CDR3 size: 11 residues. The CDR3 loop is CASSVSDEQFF. For the CDR3, the DNA is TGTGCCAGCAGTGTTAGCGATGAGCAGTTCTTC.

This chain links TRBV4-3 with TRBJ2-3; D is unresolved. Trimming removed 1 base from V and 8 bases from J, with 10 bases in between. Germline loops: CDR1 LGHNA, CDR2 YSLEER. This CDR3 region has 13 residues. CDR3 protein: CASSQVSPGTQYF. CDR3 coding DNA: TGCGCCAGCAGCCAAGTCTCACCAGGTACGCAGTATTTT.

Here the CDR3 DNA reads TGTGCCAGCAGTTACTCTTCAGGGGTTAGCACTGAAGCTTTCTTT. Protein product: CASSYSSGVSTEAFF. The chain is built from TRBV6-5 and TRBJ1-1, with a tentative D call TRBD1 (6 bases). V gave up 0 bases and J gave up 4 bases, with 12 bases separating them. Germline CDR1 reads MNHEY; CDR2 reads SVGAGI. The CDR3 covers 15 residues.